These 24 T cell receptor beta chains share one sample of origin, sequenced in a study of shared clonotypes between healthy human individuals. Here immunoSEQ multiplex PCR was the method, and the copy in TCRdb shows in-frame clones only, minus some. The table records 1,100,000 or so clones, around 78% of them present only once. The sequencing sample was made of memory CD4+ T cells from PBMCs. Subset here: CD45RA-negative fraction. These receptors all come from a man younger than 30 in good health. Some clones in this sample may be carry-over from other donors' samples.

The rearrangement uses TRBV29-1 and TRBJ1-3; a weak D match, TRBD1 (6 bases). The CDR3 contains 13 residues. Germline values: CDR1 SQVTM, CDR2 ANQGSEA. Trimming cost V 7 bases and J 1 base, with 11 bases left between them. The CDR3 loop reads CSAAQGSGNTIYF. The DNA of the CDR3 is TGCAGCGCAGCACAGGGTTCTGGAAACACCATATATTTT.

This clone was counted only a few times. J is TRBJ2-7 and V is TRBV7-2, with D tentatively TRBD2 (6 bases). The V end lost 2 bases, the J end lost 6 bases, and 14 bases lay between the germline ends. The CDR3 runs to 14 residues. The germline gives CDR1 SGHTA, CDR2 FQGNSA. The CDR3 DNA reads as TGTGCCAGCAGCTTACGCGGGATGACCCTCGAGCAGTACTTC. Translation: CASSLRGMTLEQYF. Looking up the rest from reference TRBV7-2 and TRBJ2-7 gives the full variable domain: GAGVSQSPSNKVTEKGKDVELRCDPISGHTALYWYRQSLGQGLEFLIYFQGNSAPDKSGLPSDRFSAERTGGSVSTLTIQRTQQEDSAVYLCASSLRGMTLEQYFGPGTRLTVT.

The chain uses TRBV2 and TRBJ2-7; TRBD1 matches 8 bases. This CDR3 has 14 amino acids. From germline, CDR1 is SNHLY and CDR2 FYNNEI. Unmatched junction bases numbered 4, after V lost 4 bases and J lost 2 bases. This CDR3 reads CASSGRTGTYEQYF. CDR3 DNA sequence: TGTGCCAGCAGTGGCAGGACAGGGACCTACGAGCAGTACTTC. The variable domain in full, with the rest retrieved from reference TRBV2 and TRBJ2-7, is EPEVTQTPSHQVTQMGQEVILRCVPISNHLYFYWYRQILGQKVEFLVSFYNNEISEKSEIFDDQFSVERPDGSNFTLKIRSTKLEDSAMYFCASSGRTGTYEQYFGPGTRLTVT.

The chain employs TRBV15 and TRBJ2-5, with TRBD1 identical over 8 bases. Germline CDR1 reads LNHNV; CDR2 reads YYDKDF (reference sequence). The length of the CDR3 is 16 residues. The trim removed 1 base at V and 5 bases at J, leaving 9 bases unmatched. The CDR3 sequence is CATSRADRAIAETQYF. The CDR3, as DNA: TGTGCCACCAGCAGAGCGGACAGGGCCATAGCCGAGACCCAGTACTTC.

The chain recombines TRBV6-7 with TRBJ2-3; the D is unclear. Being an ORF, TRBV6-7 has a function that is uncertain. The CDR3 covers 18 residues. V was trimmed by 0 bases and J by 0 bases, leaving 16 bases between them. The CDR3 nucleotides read TGTGCCAGCAGTTACTCTAGTGTGGCGGCCACTAGCACAGATACGCAGTATTTT. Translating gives CASSYSSVAATSTDTQYF.

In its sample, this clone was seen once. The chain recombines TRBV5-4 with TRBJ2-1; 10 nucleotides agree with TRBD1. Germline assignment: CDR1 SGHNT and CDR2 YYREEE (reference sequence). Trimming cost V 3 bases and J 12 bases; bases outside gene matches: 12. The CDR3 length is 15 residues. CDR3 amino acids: CASSSRQGAKDGQFF. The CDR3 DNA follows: TGTGCCAGCAGCTCCAGACAGGGGGCAAAGGATGGGCAGTTCTTC. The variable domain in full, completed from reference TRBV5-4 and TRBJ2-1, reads ETGVTQSPTHLIKTRGQQVTLRCSSQSGHNTVSWYQQALGQGPQFIFQYYREEENGRGNFPPRFSGLQFPNYSSELNVNALELDDSALYLCASSSRQGAKDGQFFGPGTRLTVL.

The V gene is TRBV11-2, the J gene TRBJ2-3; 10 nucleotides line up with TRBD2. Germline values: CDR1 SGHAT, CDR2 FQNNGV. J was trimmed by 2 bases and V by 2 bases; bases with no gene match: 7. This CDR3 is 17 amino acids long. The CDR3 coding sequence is TGTGCCAGCAGCTTATATGGGCTAGCGGGGGCCACAGATACGCAGTATTTT. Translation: CASSLYGLAGATDTQYF. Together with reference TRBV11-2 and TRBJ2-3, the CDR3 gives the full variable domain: EAGVAQSPRYKIIEKRQSVAFWCNPISGHATLYWYQQILGQGPKLLIQFQNNGVVDDSQLPKDRFSAERLKGVDSTLKIQPAKLEDSAVYLCASSLYGLAGATDTQYFGPGTRLTVL.

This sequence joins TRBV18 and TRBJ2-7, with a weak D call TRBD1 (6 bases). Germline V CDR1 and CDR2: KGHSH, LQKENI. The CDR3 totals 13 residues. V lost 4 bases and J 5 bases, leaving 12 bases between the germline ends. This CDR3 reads CASSREQGNEQYF. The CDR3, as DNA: TGTGCCAGCTCACGAGAGCAGGGGAACGAGCAGTACTTC. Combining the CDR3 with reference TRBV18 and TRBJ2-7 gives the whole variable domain NAGVMQNPRHLVRRRGQEARLRCSPMKGHSHVYWYRQLPEEGLKFMVYLQKENIIDESGMPKERFSAEFPKEGPSILRIQQVVRGDSAAYFCASSREQGNEQYFGPGTRLTVT.

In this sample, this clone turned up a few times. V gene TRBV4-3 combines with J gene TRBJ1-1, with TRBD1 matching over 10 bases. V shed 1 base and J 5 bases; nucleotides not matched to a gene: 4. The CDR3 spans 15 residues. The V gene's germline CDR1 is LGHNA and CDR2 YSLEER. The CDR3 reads CASSQGDRGWTEAFF. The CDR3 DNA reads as TGCGCCAGCAGCCAAGGGGACAGGGGTTGGACTGAAGCTTTCTTT.

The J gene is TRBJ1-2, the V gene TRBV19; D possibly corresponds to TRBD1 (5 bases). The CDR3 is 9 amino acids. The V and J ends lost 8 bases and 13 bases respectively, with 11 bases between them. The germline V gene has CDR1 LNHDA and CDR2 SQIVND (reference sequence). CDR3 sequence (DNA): TGTGCCAGTGGACCGGGACTCACCTTC. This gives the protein CASGPGLTF.

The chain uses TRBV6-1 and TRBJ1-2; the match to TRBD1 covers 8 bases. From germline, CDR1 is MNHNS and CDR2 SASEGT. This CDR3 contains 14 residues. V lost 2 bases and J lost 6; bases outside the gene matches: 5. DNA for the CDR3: TGTGCCAGCAGTGAACACGGGGGACAGGATGGCTACACCTTC. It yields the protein CASSEHGGQDGYTF.

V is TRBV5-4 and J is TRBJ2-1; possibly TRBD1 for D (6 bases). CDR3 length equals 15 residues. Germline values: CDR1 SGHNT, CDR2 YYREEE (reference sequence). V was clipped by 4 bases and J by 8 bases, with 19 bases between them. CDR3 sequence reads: CASSPGQRGLDEQFF. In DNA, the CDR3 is TGTGCCAGCAGCCCCGGACAGCGAGGGTTAGATGAGCAGTTCTTC.

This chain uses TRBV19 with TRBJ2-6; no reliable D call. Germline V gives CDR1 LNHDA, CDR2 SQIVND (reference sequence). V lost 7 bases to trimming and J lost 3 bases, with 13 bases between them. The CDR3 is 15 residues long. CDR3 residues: CASKSAALGANVLTF. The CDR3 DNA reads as TGTGCCAGTAAATCAGCTGCGCTTGGGGCCAACGTCCTGACTTTC.

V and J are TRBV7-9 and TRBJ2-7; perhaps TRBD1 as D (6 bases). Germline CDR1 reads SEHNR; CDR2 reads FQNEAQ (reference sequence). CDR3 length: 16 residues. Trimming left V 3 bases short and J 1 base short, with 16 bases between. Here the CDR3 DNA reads TGTGCCAGCAGCTTTAGTGCAGGGGATATTTCCTACGAGCAGTACTTC. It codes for CASSFSAGDISYEQYF.

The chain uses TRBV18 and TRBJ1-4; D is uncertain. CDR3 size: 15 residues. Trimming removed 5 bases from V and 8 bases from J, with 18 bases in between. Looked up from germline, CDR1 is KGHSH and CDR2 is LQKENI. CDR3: CASSAEPPIGEKLFF. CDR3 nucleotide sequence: TGTGCCAGCTCAGCGGAGCCGCCGATAGGGGAAAAACTGTTTTTT.

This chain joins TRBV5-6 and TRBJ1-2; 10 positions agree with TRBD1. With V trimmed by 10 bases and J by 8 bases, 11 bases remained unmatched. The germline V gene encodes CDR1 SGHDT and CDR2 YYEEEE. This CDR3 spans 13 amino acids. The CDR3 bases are TGTGCCTCCGAGGTCGGGACAGGGGCGGGCTACACCTTC. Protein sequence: CASEVGTGAGYTF. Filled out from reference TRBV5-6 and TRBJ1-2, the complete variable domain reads DAGVTQSPTHLIKTRGQQVTLRCSPKSGHDTVSWYQQALGQGPQFIFQYYEEEERQRGNFPDRFSGHQFPNYSSELNVNALLLGDSALYLCASEVGTGAGYTFGSGTRLTVV.

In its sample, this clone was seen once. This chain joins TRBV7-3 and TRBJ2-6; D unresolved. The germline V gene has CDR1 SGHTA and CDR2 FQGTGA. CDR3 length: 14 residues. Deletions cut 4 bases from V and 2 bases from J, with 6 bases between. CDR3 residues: CASSSTTGANVLTF. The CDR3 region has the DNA TGTGCCAGCAGCTCGACGACTGGGGCCAACGTCCTGACTTTC.

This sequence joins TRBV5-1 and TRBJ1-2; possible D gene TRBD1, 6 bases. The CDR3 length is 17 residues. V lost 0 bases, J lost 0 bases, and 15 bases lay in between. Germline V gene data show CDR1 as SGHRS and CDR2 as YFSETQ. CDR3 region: CASSLAPTGAANYGYTF. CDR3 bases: TGCGCCAGCAGCTTGGCCCCGACAGGAGCCGCTAACTATGGCTACACCTTC.

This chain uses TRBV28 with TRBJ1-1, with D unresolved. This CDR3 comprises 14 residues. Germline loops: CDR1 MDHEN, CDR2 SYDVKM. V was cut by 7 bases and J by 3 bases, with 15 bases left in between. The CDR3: CASTGRRGDTEAFF. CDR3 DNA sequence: TGTGCCAGCACCGGCAGGAGAGGAGACACTGAAGCTTTCTTT.

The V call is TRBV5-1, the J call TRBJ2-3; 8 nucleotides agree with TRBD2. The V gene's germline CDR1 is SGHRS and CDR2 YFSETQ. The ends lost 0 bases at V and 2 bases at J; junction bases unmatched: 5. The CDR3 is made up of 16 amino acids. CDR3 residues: CASSLAWGLDTDTQYF. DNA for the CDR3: TGCGCCAGCAGCTTGGCCTGGGGACTAGACACAGATACGCAGTATTTT.

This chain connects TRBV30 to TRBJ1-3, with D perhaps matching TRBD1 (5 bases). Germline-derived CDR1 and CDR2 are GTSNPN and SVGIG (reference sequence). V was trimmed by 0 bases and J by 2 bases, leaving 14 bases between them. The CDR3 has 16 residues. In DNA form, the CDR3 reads TGTGCCTGGAGTGTACGCGGGGGGATGGCTGGAAACACCATATATTTT. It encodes CAWSVRGGMAGNTIYF.

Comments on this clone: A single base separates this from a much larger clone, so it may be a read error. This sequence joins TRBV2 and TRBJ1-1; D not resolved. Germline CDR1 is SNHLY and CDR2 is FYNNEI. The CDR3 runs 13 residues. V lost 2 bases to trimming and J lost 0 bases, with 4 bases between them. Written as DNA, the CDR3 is TGTGCCAGCAGTGAATATCTGAACACTGAAGCTTTCTTT. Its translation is CASSEYLNTEAFF.

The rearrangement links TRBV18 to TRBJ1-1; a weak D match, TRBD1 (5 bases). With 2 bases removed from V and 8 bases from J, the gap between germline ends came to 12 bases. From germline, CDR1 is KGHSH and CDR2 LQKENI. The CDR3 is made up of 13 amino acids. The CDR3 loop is CASSPDRRSEAFF. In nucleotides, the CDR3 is TGTGCCAGCTCACCAGACAGAAGAAGCGAAGCTTTCTTT. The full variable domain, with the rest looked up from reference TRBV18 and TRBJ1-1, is NAGVMQNPRHLVRRRGQEARLRCSPMKGHSHVYWYRQLPEEGLKFMVYLQKENIIDESGMPKERFSAEFPKEGPSILRIQQVVRGDSAAYFCASSPDRRSEAFFGQGTRLTVV.

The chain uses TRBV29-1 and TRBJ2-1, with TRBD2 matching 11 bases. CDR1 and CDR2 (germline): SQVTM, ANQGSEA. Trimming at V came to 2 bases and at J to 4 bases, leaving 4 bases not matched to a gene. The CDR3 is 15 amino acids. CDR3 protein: CSVELLAGGYNEQFF. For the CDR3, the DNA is TGCAGCGTTGAATTGCTAGCGGGAGGTTACAATGAGCAGTTCTTC.